The TCR beta chain under discussion was sequenced for a study of blood T cell repertoires in COVID-19. This clone was counted between two and nine times. This CDR3 spans 15 amino acids. The V and J ends lost 4 bases and 6 bases respectively, with 16 bases between them. The germline V gene has CDR1 SGHRS and CDR2 YFSETQ. In the authors' workflow: Cell counts per sample came from amplifying reference gene primers. Sequencing used immunoSEQ multiplex PCR; TCRdb keeps in-frame clones, though not all of them. V and J calls plus clone size are reproduced from that table; the DNA served to infer D and trimming. The top ten hold 10% to 15% of the sample, which has a few hundred thousand clones, 75% to 90% seen once.

This receptor was obtained from a woman in her seventies with COVID-19, enrolled during active disease. This chain joins TRBV5-1 and TRBJ2-2, with D possibly TRBD1 on 5 matching bases. Sequencing input: peripheral blood. CDR3 protein: CASSLTDPRAGELFF. In DNA, the CDR3 is TGCGCCAGCAGCCTGACAGATCCTCGGGCCGGGGAGCTGTTTTTT.